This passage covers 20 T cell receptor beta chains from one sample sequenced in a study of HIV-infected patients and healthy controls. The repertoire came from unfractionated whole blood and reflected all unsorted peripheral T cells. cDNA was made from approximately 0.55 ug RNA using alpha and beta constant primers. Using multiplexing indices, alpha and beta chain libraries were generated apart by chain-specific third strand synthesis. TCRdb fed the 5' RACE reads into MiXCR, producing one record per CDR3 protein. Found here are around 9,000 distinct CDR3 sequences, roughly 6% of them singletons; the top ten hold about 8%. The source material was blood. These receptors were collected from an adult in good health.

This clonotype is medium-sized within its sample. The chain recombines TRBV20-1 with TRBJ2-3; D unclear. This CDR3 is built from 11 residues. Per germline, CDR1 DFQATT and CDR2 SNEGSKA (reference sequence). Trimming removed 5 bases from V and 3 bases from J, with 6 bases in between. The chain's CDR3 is CSAAFTDTQYF. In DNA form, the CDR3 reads TGCAGTGCTGCTTTTACAGATACGCAGTATTTT.

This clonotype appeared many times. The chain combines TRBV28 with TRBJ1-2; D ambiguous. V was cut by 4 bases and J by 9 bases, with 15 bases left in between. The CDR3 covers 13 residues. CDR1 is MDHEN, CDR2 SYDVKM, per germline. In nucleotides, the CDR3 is TGTGCCAGCAGTTATGAAATAGGCGTTCGCTACACCTTC. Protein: CASSYEIGVRYTF.

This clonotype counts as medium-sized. The CDR3 sequence is CASSESNGNEQFF. The DNA for the CDR3 is TGCGCCAGCAGTGAATCTAATGGCAATGAGCAGTTCTTC. The chain employs TRBV10-1 and TRBJ2-1; D remains ambiguous. V lost 3 bases and J lost 6, with 9 bases in between. This CDR3 has 13 amino acids. CDR1 and CDR2 from the germline V gene are WNHNN and SYGVQD (reference sequence).

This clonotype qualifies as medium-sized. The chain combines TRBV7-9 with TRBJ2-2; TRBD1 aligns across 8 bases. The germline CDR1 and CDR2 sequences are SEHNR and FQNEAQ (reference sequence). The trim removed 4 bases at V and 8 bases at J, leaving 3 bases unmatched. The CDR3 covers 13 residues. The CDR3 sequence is CASSSTGAGELFF. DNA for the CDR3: TGTGCCAGCAGCTCGACAGGGGCTGGGGAGCTGTTTTTT.

CDR3: CASSQLTGGNSPLHF. CDR3 in DNA: TGTGCCAGCAGCCAGTTGACAGGGGGGAATTCACCCCTCCACTTT. The chain has TRBV3-1 and TRBJ1-6, with TRBD1 matching 9 bases. In germline, CDR1 is LGHDT, CDR2 YNNKEL (reference sequence). V gave up 3 bases and J gave up 7 bases; unmatched junction bases: 4. The CDR3 extends over 15 amino acids.

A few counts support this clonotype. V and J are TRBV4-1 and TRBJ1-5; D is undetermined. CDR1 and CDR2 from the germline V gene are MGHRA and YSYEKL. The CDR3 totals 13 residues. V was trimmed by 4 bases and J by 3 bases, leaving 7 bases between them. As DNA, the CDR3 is TGCGCCAGCAGCCTAGGGTACAATCAGCCCCAGCATTTT. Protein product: CASSLGYNQPQHF.

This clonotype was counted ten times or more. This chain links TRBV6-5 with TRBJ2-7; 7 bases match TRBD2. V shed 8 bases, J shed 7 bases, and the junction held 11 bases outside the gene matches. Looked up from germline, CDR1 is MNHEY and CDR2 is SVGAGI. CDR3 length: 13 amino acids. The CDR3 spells CASQTSNQEEQYF. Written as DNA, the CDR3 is TGTGCCAGCCAGACTAGCAACCAAGAGGAGCAGTACTTC.

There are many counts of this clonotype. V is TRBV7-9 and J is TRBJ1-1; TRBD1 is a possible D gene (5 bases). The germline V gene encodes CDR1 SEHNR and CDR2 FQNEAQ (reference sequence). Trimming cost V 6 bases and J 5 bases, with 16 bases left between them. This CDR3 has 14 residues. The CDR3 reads CASSDSLEGTEAFF. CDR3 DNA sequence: TGTGCCAGCAGTGACAGCCTGGAGGGGACTGAAGCTTTCTTT.

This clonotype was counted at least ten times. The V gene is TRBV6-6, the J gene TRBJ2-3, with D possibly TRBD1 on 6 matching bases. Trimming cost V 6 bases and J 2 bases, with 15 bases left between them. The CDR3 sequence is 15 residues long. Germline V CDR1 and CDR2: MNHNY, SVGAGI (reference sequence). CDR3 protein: CASSRGQTLTDTQYF. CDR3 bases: TGTGCCAGCAGCCGGGGACAAACCCTCACAGATACGCAGTATTTT.

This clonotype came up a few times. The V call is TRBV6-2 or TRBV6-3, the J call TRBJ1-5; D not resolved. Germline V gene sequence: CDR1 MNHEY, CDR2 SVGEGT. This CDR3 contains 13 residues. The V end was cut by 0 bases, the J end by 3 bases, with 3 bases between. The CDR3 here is CASSYSYNQPQHF. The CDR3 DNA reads TGTGCCAGCAGTTACTCGTACAATCAGCCCCAGCATTTT.

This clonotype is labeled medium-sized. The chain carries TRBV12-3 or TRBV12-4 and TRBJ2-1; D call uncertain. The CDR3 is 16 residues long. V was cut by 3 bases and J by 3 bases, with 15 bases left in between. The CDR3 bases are TGTGCCAGCAGTTTCGAGAGGTGGGGTCACTACAATGAGCAGTTCTTC. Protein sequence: CASSFERWGHYNEQFF.

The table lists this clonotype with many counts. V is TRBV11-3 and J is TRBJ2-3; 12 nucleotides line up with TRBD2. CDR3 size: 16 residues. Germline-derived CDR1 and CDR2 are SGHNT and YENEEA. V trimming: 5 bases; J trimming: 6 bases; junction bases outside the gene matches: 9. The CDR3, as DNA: TGTGCCAGCAGCCACCGACTAGCGGGAGAAGGGGATACGCAGTATTTT. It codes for CASSHRLAGEGDTQYF.

CDR3 DNA: TGTGCCAGCAGCTTTGAACAGGGGGCAGATACGCAGTATTTT. It specifies CASSFEQGADTQYF. The J gene is TRBJ2-3, the V gene TRBV5-4; 8 bases agree with TRBD1. The V and J ends lost 2 bases and 4 bases, in that order; junction bases with no gene match: 3. Germline values: CDR1 SGHNT, CDR2 YYREEE (reference sequence). This CDR3 contains 14 residues.

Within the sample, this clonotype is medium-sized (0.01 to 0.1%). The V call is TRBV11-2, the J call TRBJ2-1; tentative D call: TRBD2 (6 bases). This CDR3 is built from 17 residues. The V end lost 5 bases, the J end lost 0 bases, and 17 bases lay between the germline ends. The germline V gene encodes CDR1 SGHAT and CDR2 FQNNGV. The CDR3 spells CASSPRAGRISYNEQFF. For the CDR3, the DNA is TGTGCCAGCAGCCCTAGGGCGGGAAGAATCTCCTACAATGAGCAGTTCTTC.

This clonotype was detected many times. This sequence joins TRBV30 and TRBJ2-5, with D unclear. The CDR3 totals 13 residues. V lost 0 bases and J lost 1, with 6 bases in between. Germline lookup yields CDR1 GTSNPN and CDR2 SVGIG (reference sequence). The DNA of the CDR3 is TGTGCCTGGAGTGTAAACAGCCAAGAGACCCAGTACTTC. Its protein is CAWSVNSQETQYF. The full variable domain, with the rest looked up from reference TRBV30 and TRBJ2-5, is SQTIHQWPATLVQPVGSPLSLECTVEGTSNPNLYWYRQAAGRGLQLLFYSVGIGQISSEVPQNLSASRPQDRQFILSSKKLLLSDSGFYLCAWSVNSQETQYFGPGTRLLVL.

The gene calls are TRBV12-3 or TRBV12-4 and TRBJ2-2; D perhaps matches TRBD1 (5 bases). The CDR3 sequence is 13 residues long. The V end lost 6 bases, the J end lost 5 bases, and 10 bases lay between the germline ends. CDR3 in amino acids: CASRRRVTGELFF. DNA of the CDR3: TGTGCCAGCAGGCGCAGGGTGACCGGGGAGCTGTTTTTT.

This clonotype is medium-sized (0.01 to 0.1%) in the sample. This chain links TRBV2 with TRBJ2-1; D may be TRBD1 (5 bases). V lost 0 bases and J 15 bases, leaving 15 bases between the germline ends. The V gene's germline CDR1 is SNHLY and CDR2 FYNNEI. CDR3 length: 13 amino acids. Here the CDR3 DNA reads TGTGCCAGCAGTGAAGCGCTGGGGCTAGGGGTGTTCTTC. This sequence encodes CASSEALGLGVFF.

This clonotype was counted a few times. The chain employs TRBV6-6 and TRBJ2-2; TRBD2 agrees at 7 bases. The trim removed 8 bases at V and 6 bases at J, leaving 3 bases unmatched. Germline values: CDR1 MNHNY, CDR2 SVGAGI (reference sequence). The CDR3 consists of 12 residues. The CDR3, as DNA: TGTGCCAGCCTGACTAGCCCCGGGGAGCTGTTTTTT. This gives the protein CASLTSPGELFF.

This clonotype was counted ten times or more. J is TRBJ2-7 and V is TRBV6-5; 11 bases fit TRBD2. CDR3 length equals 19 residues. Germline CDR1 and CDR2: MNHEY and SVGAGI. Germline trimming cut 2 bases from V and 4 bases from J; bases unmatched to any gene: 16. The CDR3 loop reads CASSYEALAGAHHSYEQYF. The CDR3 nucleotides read TGTGCCAGCAGTTACGAAGCACTAGCGGGGGCGCATCACAGTTACGAGCAGTACTTC.

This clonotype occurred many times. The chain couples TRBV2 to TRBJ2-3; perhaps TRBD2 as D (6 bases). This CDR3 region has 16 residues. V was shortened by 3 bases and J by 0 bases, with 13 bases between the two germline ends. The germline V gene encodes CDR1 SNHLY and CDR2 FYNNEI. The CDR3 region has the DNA TGTGCCAGCAGTGAGGCCAGCGGGCCAAGCACAGATACGCAGTATTTT. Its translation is CASSEASGPSTDTQYF.